One and the same sample provided the 18 T cell receptor beta chains below, sequenced in a study of T cell clonality in common variable immunodeficiency. Assay used: immunoSEQ multiplex PCR; TCRdb lists only in-frame clones, some missing. Recorded here are tens of thousands of clones, with no singletons, and the ten leading clones hold roughly 3.4%. Sequenced sample: peripheral blood mononuclear cells. The origin of the receptors is a person aged 18 to 69 in good health.

This clone was detected many times. The read ends 3 residues early relative to the CDR3; the germline J gene fills the gap. The chain joins TRBV7-8 to TRBJ2-3; TRBD2 agrees at 7 bases. Trimming at V came to 5 bases and at J to 3 bases, leaving 5 bases not matched to a gene. The CDR3 contains 14 residues. Germline CDR1 is SGHVS and CDR2 is FQNEAQ. The CDR3 reads CASSEWGLTDTQYF. The sequenced CDR3 bases are TGTGCCAGCAGCGAATGGGGACTAACAGATACG.

Within the sample, this clone is medium-sized (0.01 to 0.1%). The CDR3 end lies 3 residues beyond the end of the read and is filled in from the germline J gene. The gene calls are TRBV6-1 and TRBJ2-7; a weak D match, TRBD1 (5 bases). V was shortened by 1 base and J by 0 bases, with 10 bases between the two germline ends. From germline, CDR1 is MNHNS and CDR2 SASEGT. This CDR3 region has 15 residues. This CDR3 is CASSEVTDSSYEQYF. The CDR3 bases that were read are TGTGCCAGCAGTGAAGTAACCGACAGCTCCTACGAG.

This clone was counted at least ten times. Read sequence stops 3 residues before the CDR3 end, and the germline J gene provides the missing end. The chain couples TRBV10-1 to TRBJ2-2, with 8 bases matching TRBD2. The V gene end was trimmed by 0 bases and the J gene end by 7 bases; junction bases not matched to a gene: 10. Germline loops: CDR1 WNHNN, CDR2 SYGVQD (reference sequence). The CDR3 runs to 17 residues. The CDR3 DNA, read in part, is TGCGCCAGCAGTGAGTCCGGGAGCGGGAGTATCTTCGGGGAG. Encoded protein: CASSESGSGSIFGE. The full CDR3 protein reads CASSESGSGSIFGELFF.

This clone has ten or more counts. The sequence runs out 3 residues before the end of the CDR3; the remainder is reconstructed from the germline J gene. The chain couples TRBV11-2 to TRBJ2-1, with TRBD2 matching over 8 bases. The CDR3 loop spans 15 amino acids. Trimming took 7 bases from V and 5 from J; bases not matched to a gene: 10. The germline V gene has CDR1 SGHAT and CDR2 FQNNGV. CDR3 DNA (partial): TGTGCCAGCACTCTGGAGCGGGAGATAAACAATGAG. Translation gives CASTLEREINNE. The CDR3 in its entirety is CASTLEREINNEQFF.

Ten or more counts support this clone. The sequence runs out 3 residues before the end of the CDR3; the remainder is reconstructed from the germline J gene. V is TRBV5-6 and J is TRBJ2-1; the D gene is possibly TRBD1 (5 bases). The V end lost 0 bases, the J end lost 9 bases, and 16 bases lay between the germline ends. In germline, CDR1 is SGHDT, CDR2 YYEEEE. The CDR3 length is 15 residues. CDR3 sequence: CASSLVKGLYSEQFF. Partial CDR3 DNA: TGTGCCAGCAGCTTGGTGAAGGGGCTCTATAGTGAG.

This clone showed up many times. The read falls 3 residues short of the CDR3 end, and the missing part is taken from the germline J gene. This chain links TRBV7-3 with TRBJ2-7; weak D call: TRBD2 (5 bases). Germline V gene data show CDR1 as SGHTA and CDR2 as FQGTGA. The V end was cut by 2 bases, the J end by 6 bases, with 17 bases between. The CDR3 extends over 15 amino acids. CDR3 residues: CASSLGARGLSEQYF. CDR3 DNA (partial): TGTGCCAGCAGCTTAGGTGCCCGGGGTCTGAGCGAG.

Ten or more counts support this clone. With the read ending 3 residues before the CDR3 end, the germline J gene is used to fill in that end. The gene calls are TRBV5-1 and TRBJ2-3; 11 bases agree with TRBD2. Germline V CDR1 and CDR2: SGHRS, YFSETQ. Trimming cost V 5 bases and J 5 bases; bases outside gene matches: 10. This CDR3 has 16 amino acids. CDR3 amino acids: CASRLGTSGRGDTQYF. The part of the CDR3 DNA that was read is TGCGCCAGCAGGCTAGGTACTAGCGGGAGAGGAGATACG.

This clone was detected many times. The missing CDR3 end, 3 residues past where the read stops, is filled in from the germline J gene. This rearrangement joins TRBV10-1 to TRBJ2-1, with D unresolved. This CDR3 spans 11 amino acids. Trimming shortened V by 8 bases and J by 6 bases, and 8 bases separated the two germline ends. Germline V gives CDR1 WNHNN, CDR2 SYGVQD (reference sequence). The covered CDR3 bases are TGCGCCAGCTCGCCCGGCAATGAG. Its translation is CASSPGNE. The whole CDR3 protein is CASSPGNEQFF.

At least ten counts were recorded for this clone. The DNA ends 3 residues before the CDR3 does, and the rest of the CDR3 is filled in from the germline J gene. This chain links TRBV5-6 with TRBJ2-7, with D possibly matching TRBD2 (6 bases). This CDR3 has 14 amino acids. CDR1 is SGHDT, CDR2 YYEEEE, per germline. V was pared by 4 bases and J by 2 bases, with 13 bases between. The sequenced CDR3 bases are TGTGCCAGCAGCACGGCTAGCGTTCCCTACGAG. Translated, it gives CASSTASVPYE. The full CDR3 protein is CASSTASVPYEQYF.

A word on this clone: The CDR3 extends 3 residues past the end of the read, so its final part is completed from the germline J gene. The genes are TRBV18 and TRBJ1-2; D may be TRBD1 (6 bases). The CDR3 has 16 residues. Germline-derived CDR1 and CDR2 are KGHSH and LQKENI. The CDR3: CASSHRGTSSADTYTF. CDR3 DNA, as far as it was read: TGTGCCAGCTCACATAGGGGGACTAGCAGTGCAGATACC.

Only a few counts were recorded for this clone. The read ends 3 residues shy of where the CDR3 ends; the end is completed using the germline J gene. The chain uses TRBV20-1 and TRBJ2-1, with a possible D match to TRBD2 (6 bases). V dropped 5 bases and J dropped 1 base, with 12 bases sitting between them. The V gene's germline CDR1 is DFQATT and CDR2 SNEGSKA (reference sequence). The CDR3 runs 14 residues. The covered CDR3 bases are TGCAGTGCTCGGACTACTGCATCCTACAATGAG. Amino acid sequence: CSARTTASYNE. The complete CDR3 sequence is CSARTTASYNEQFF.

This clone was observed at least ten times. The read stops 3 residues short of the end of the CDR3; the missing end is completed from the germline J gene. The chain joins TRBV20-1 to TRBJ2-7; D is uncertain. Germline V gene data show CDR1 as DFQATT and CDR2 as SNEGSKA (reference sequence). The V end lost 2 bases, the J end lost 1 base, and 3 bases lay between the germline ends. The CDR3 has 11 amino acids. The sequenced CDR3 bases are TGCAGTGCTAGATCATCCTACGAG. Protein product: CSARSSYE. The full CDR3 is CSARSSYEQYF.

Many counts were recorded for this clone. Read coverage stops 3 residues before the CDR3 terminus; the germline J gene supplies the remainder. The chain combines TRBV12-3 or TRBV12-4 with TRBJ2-1, with D possibly being TRBD1 (6 bases). The CDR3 runs to 13 residues. V was shortened by 7 bases and J by 3 bases, with 10 bases between the two germline ends. Here the CDR3 reads CASKQGSYNEQFF. The sequenced CDR3 bases are TGTGCCAGCAAACAGGGAAGCTACAATGAG.

This clone was counted ten times or more. CDR3 DNA (partial): TGTGCCAGCAGCTTATCAGGTGGGGCAAGTGGC. Its protein product is CASSLSGGASG. The CDR3, in full, reads CASSLSGGASGYTF. This chain links TRBV7-9 with TRBJ1-2; the D gene is possibly TRBD1 (5 bases). The read ends 3 residues early relative to the CDR3; the germline J gene fills the gap. V lost 2 bases, J lost 7 bases, and 14 bases lay in between. The germline V gene encodes CDR1 SEHNR and CDR2 FQNEAQ (reference sequence). The CDR3 sequence is 14 residues long. The full variable domain, its missing parts supplied by reference TRBV7-9 and TRBJ1-2, is DTGVSQNPRHKITKRGQNVTFRCDPISEHNRLYWYRQTLGQGPEFLTYFQNEAQLEKSRLLSDRFSAERPKGSFSTLEIQRTEQGDSAMYLCASSLSGGASGYTFGSGTRLTVV.

There are many counts of this clone. The DNA ends 3 residues before the CDR3 does, and the rest of the CDR3 is filled in from the germline J gene. The chain joins TRBV4-1 to TRBJ1-6, with 10 nucleotides matching TRBD1. The CDR3 extends over 17 amino acids. V dropped 2 bases and J dropped 5; count of bases not matched to a gene: 6. Germline V CDR1 and CDR2: MGHRA, YSYEKL. The CDR3 loop reads CASSQFGGTGDNSPLHF. CDR3 DNA, as far as it was read: TGCGCCAGCAGCCAATTCGGGGGGACAGGGGATAATTCACCC.

Details on this clone: The CDR3 extends 3 residues past the end of the read, so its final part is completed from the germline J gene. V gene TRBV5-5 combines with J gene TRBJ2-7, with TRBD2 as a possible D gene (5 bases). The CDR3 runs 14 residues. Between the trimmed V and J ends, which lost 2 bases and 6 bases, there was a span of 15 bases. CDR1 is SGHKS, CDR2 YYEKEE, per germline (reference sequence). Here the CDR3 reads CASSFGVALGEQYF. Incomplete CDR3 DNA: TGTGCCAGCAGCTTCGGGGTAGCGTTAGGCGAG.

The table lists this clone with a few counts. The read ends 3 residues early relative to the CDR3; the germline J gene fills the gap. The genes are TRBV20-1 and TRBJ1-5; 7 bases align to TRBD1. The CDR3 runs 14 residues. The V and J ends lost 6 bases and 4 bases, in that order; junction bases with no gene match: 9. Germline CDR1 is DFQATT and CDR2 is SNEGSKA (reference sequence). The sequenced part of the CDR3 DNA is TGCAGTGCGACGGACAGGTCGGGTAATCAGCCC. This gives the protein CSATDRSGNQP. The full CDR3 reads CSATDRSGNQPQHF.

For this clone: The read stops 3 residues short of the end of the CDR3; the missing end is completed from the germline J gene. The V call is TRBV5-3, the J call TRBJ1-4; no definite D call. TRBV5-3 is noted as an ORF with a role that remains uncertain. The germline V and J ends were trimmed by 4 bases and 8 bases, with 18 bases remaining between them. This CDR3 is 15 amino acids long. The CDR3 bases that were read are TGTGCCAGAAGCCGCCGGAGGACTATTTGCGAAAAA. Protein product: CARSRRRTICEK. The CDR3 in its entirety is CARSRRRTICEKLFF.